The 25 T cell receptor beta chains reported below all come from one sample, sequenced in a study of cytomegalovirus exposure and HLA in healthy donors. Some clones are missing from TCRdb's copy, which holds only in-frame ones; the method was immunoSEQ multiplex PCR. The sample shows some 120,000 clones, roughly 89% of them seen only once. Material: PBMCs. These receptors were obtained from a woman aged 18-29 years in good health and CMV-seronegative.

This rearrangement joins TRBV19 to TRBJ2-7; 9 bases match TRBD1. CDR1 LNHDA and CDR2 SQIVND come from the germline V gene (reference sequence). Germline trimming cut 6 bases from V and 4 bases from J; bases unmatched to any gene: 4. This CDR3 region has 13 residues. The DNA for the CDR3 is TGTGCCAGTAGCCCGGGGACAGGGTACGAGCAGTACTTC. Protein: CASSPGTGYEQYF.

This chain connects TRBV6-6 to TRBJ1-1; TRBD1 is a possible D gene (6 bases). Germline CDR1 reads MNHNY; CDR2 reads SVGAGI (reference sequence). V was shortened by 7 bases and J by 0 bases, with 18 bases between the two germline ends. This CDR3 has 16 amino acids. This CDR3 reads CASNDPRGGLNTEAFF. The DNA of the CDR3 is TGTGCCAGCAACGACCCTAGGGGGGGCCTGAACACTGAAGCTTTCTTT.

The rearrangement links TRBV9 to TRBJ1-1; 7 nucleotides match TRBD1. V lost 0 bases and J lost 4; bases outside the gene matches: 12. Germline lookup yields CDR1 SGDLS and CDR2 YYNGEE. The CDR3 extends over 17 amino acids. CDR3 region: CASSVVPHEGAGTEAFF. For the CDR3, the DNA is TGTGCCAGCAGCGTAGTTCCACACGAGGGGGCTGGCACTGAAGCTTTCTTT.

This chain connects TRBV6-1 to TRBJ1-2; the D is unclear. Germline CDR1 MNHNS, CDR2 SASEGT. This CDR3 has 14 residues. The V and J ends lost 1 base and 3 bases respectively, with 9 bases between them. CDR3 nucleotides: TGTGCCAGCAGTGAAGTAGCCAAGGACTATGGCTACACCTTC. It is translated as CASSEVAKDYGYTF.

CDR3 in amino acids: CASSFLQGSGNTIYF. Here the CDR3 DNA reads TGTGCCAGCAGCTTCCTACAGGGGTCTGGAAACACCATATATTTT. J is TRBJ1-3 and V is TRBV11-3, with 7 positions matching TRBD1. The CDR3 is 15 residues long. The V gene end was trimmed by 3 bases and the J gene end by 1 base; junction bases not matched to a gene: 3. Per the germline V gene, CDR1 is SGHNT and CDR2 is YENEEA. Full variable domain (missing parts from reference TRBV11-3 and TRBJ1-3): EAGVVQSPRYKIIEKKQPVAFWCNPISGHNTLYWYLQNLGQGPELLIRYENEEAVDDSQLPKDRFSAERLKGVDSTLKIQPAELGDSAVYLCASSFLQGSGNTIYFGEGSWLTVV.

In DNA form, the CDR3 reads TGTGCCAGTAGAACTCCCGACAGGGTCCATGGCTACACCTTC. As protein: CASRTPDRVHGYTF. V is TRBV19 and J is TRBJ1-2; 7 bases agree with TRBD1. Per germline, CDR1 LNHDA and CDR2 SQIVND (reference sequence). The CDR3 runs to 14 residues. The trim removed 6 bases at V and 6 bases at J, leaving 10 bases unmatched.

The chain is built from TRBV9 and TRBJ2-1, with D unresolved. The length of the CDR3 is 12 residues. Germline V gene lookup returns CDR1 SGDLS and CDR2 YYNGEE. The V gene lost 3 bases and the J gene lost 10 bases, with 11 bases spanning the gap. As DNA, the CDR3 is TGTGCCAGCAGCGGTACACAGAGAGAGCAGTTCTTC. It is translated as CASSGTQREQFF.

J is TRBJ2-3 and V is TRBV5-1; maybe TRBD2 (6 bases). V was trimmed by 0 bases and J by 6 bases, leaving 17 bases between them. There are 16 residues in the CDR3. Germline V CDR1 and CDR2: SGHRS, YFSETQ. The CDR3 nucleotides read TGCGCCAGCAGCTTGGCGCCTAGCGTTATTCTGGATACGCAGTATTTT. Residues: CASSLAPSVILDTQYF.

This clone was counted between two and nine times. In nucleotides, the CDR3 is TGTGCCAGCAGCCCCGGGACTAGCGGGAGCCCTAGCACAGATACGCAGTATTTT. Residues: CASSPGTSGSPSTDTQYF. The chain links TRBV7-2 to TRBJ2-3, with TRBD2 identical over 14 bases. V was clipped by 5 bases and J by 0 bases; unmatched bases: 7. The CDR3 is 18 residues long. Germline-derived CDR1 and CDR2 are SGHTA and FQGNSA.

The chain joins TRBV30 to TRBJ2-7; 10 bases map to TRBD2. The V gene end was trimmed by 0 bases and the J gene end by 6 bases; junction bases not matched to a gene: 8. CDR3 length: 15 residues. Germline V gene sequence: CDR1 GTSNPN, CDR2 SVGIG (reference sequence). CDR3 DNA: TGTGCCTGGAGTGTGACTCCGGGACTAGCGAGCGAGCAGTACTTC. Residues: CAWSVTPGLASEQYF.

This rearrangement joins TRBV4-3 to TRBJ2-7, with TRBD2 matching 10 bases. V lost 2 bases to trimming and J lost 4 bases; unmatched junction nucleotides: 11. The CDR3 consists of 17 residues. Germline V lookup: CDR1 LGHNA, CDR2 YSLEER. CDR3 in DNA: TGCGCCAGCAGCCAAACCCGCCTAGCGGGAGACCTATACGAGCAGTACTTC. This translates into CASSQTRLAGDLYEQYF.

On this clone itself: One end of the junction fails to match germline, which may point to a read error. This chain joins TRBV6-1 and TRBJ2-7; TRBD2 matches at 13 bases. This CDR3 comprises 17 residues. Looked up from germline, CDR1 is MNHNS and CDR2 is SASEGT. The CDR3: CAISDPGLAGSSYEQYF. DNA of the CDR3: TGTGCCATCAGTGACCCGGGACTAGCGGGGAGCTCCTACGAGCAGTACTTC.

This chain joins TRBV28 and TRBJ1-1, with D perhaps TRBD1 (6 bases). CDR3 length: 15 residues. Per the germline V gene, CDR1 is MDHEN and CDR2 is SYDVKM. Trimming left V 4 bases short and J 1 base short, with 13 bases between. The CDR3 bases are TGTGCCAGCAGTTCCACGCTGACAGGGAACACTGAAGCTTTCTTT. This sequence encodes CASSSTLTGNTEAFF.

This clone was seen just once. The V and J genes are TRBV13 and TRBJ1-2, with D perhaps TRBD1 (5 bases). Trimming removed 2 bases from V and 4 bases from J, with 14 bases in between. Looked up from germline, CDR1 is PRHDT and CDR2 is FYEKMQ (reference sequence). The CDR3 sequence is 15 residues long. Here the CDR3 reads CASSLLGGRVYGYTF. The CDR3 DNA sequence: TGTGCCAGCAGCTTATTGGGGGGACGGGTCTATGGCTACACCTTC.

This clone is a singleton in its sample. The genes are TRBV5-1 and TRBJ2-1, with 11 positions matching TRBD2. Germline trimming cut 3 bases from V and 4 bases from J; bases unmatched to any gene: 9. The germline CDR1 and CDR2 sequences are SGHRS and YFSETQ. The length of the CDR3 is 17 residues. For the CDR3, the DNA is TGCGCCAGCAGCTCCCACACCGGGACTAGCGGATACAATGAGCAGTTCTTC. Encoded protein: CASSSHTGTSGYNEQFF.

This clone was counted only a few times. This sample also contains other DNA sequences that code for the same CDR3. The chain joins TRBV9 to TRBJ1-6; D is perhaps TRBD1 (6 bases). Germline CDR1 and CDR2: SGDLS and YYNGEE. V was pared by 5 bases and J by 7 bases, with 10 bases between. The CDR3 has 13 residues. CDR3 sequence: CASSTTGNSPLHF. For the CDR3, the DNA is TGTGCCAGCAGTACCACAGGGAATTCACCCCTCCACTTT. Looking up the rest from reference TRBV9 and TRBJ1-6 gives the full variable domain: DSGVTQTPKHLITATGQRVTLRCSPRSGDLSVYWYQQSLDQGLQFLIQYYNGEERAKGNILERFSAQQFPDLHSELNLSSLELGDSALYFCASSTTGNSPLHFGNGTRLTVT.

The chain couples TRBV7-8 to TRBJ2-1; D not certain. The V end was cut by 4 bases, the J end by 3 bases, with 13 bases between. The CDR3 has 15 residues. Germline CDR1 is SGHVS and CDR2 is FQNEAQ. The CDR3 bases are TGTGCCAGCAGCTCTAGTCAAGGCGACTACAATGAGCAGTTCTTC. Translation gives CASSSSQGDYNEQFF.

The chain combines TRBV2 with TRBJ1-2; tentative D call: TRBD1 (5 bases). The CDR3 is 13 amino acids. The V gene's germline CDR1 is SNHLY and CDR2 FYNNEI. Trimming removed 6 bases at V and 1 base at J, with 9 bases between. The CDR3 reads CASRTANNYGYTF. Written as DNA, the CDR3 is TGTGCCAGCAGGACAGCAAATAACTATGGCTACACCTTC.

The V gene is TRBV5-4, the J gene TRBJ2-4, with D maybe TRBD1 (5 bases). The CDR3 is 18 amino acids. V dropped 1 base and J dropped 0 bases, with 17 bases sitting between them. Germline-derived CDR1 and CDR2 are SGHNT and YYREEE (reference sequence). In DNA, the CDR3 is TGTGCCAGCAGCTTGCCAGGGCCGCCCCGGCTAGCCAAAAACATTCAGTACTTC. Protein: CASSLPGPPRLAKNIQYF.

The chain is built from TRBV29-1 and TRBJ2-5; 12 bases are shared with TRBD2. Looked up from germline, CDR1 is SQVTM and CDR2 is ANQGSEA. The trim removed 4 bases at V and 5 bases at J, leaving 5 bases unmatched. The CDR3 length is 14 residues. Written as DNA, the CDR3 is TGCAGCGTTGGTCTAGCGGGGGGGCGGGAGACCCAGTACTTC. Its translation is CSVGLAGGRETQYF.

The V call is TRBV25-1, the J call TRBJ2-7; TRBD2 agrees at 7 bases. J lost 4 bases, V lost 0 bases, and 3 bases had no gene match. The CDR3 runs 14 residues. Looked up from germline, CDR1 is MGHDK and CDR2 is SYGVNS. CDR3 DNA sequence: TGTGCCAGCAGTGAATACTCTAGCGGATACGAGCAGTACTTC. It codes for CASSEYSSGYEQYF.

This clone came up a few times. The V and J genes are TRBV6-4 and TRBJ2-1, with TRBD2 matching over 7 bases. The V and J ends lost 4 bases and 7 bases, in that order; junction bases with no gene match: 7. Germline CDR1 MRHNA, CDR2 SNTAGT. This CDR3 is 14 amino acids long. CDR3 region: CASSGAGDGNEQFF. The CDR3 region has the DNA TGTGCCAGCAGTGGGGCGGGAGATGGTAATGAGCAGTTCTTC.

The J gene is TRBJ2-1, the V gene TRBV30; 12 bases align to TRBD1. The CDR3 contains 14 residues. The V gene's germline CDR1 is GTSNPN and CDR2 SVGIG (reference sequence). CDR3 bases: TGTGCTTGGGGACAGGGGGCGGGATACAATGAGCAGTTCTTC. The encoded protein is CAWGQGAGYNEQFF.

The chain couples TRBV6-1 to TRBJ1-5; the match to TRBD1 covers 8 bases. This CDR3 contains 15 residues. Germline V gives CDR1 MNHNS, CDR2 SASEGT. V lost 3 bases and J lost 6; bases outside the gene matches: 7. The DNA of the CDR3 is TGTGCCAGCAGTGATTGGCAGGGGGCAGGTCAGCCCCAGCATTTT. This encodes CASSDWQGAGQPQHF.

This chain links TRBV7-2 with TRBJ2-5, with D tentatively TRBD2 (5 bases). Germline assignment: CDR1 SGHTA and CDR2 FQGNSA. Deletions cut 2 bases from V and 1 base from J, with 17 bases between. This CDR3 region has 17 residues. The CDR3 sequence is CASSLLLLVGSQETQYF. DNA of the CDR3: TGTGCCAGCAGCTTACTATTACTAGTTGGGTCCCAAGAGACCCAGTACTTC.